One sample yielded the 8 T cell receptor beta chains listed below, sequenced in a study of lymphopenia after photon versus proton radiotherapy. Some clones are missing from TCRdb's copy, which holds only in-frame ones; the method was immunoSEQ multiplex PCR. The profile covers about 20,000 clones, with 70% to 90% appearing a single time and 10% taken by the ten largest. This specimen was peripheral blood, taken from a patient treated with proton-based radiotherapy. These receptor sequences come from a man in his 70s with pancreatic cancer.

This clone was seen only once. The chain's CDR3 is CASSFRQGSGETQYF. The CDR3 DNA is TGTGCCAGCAGCTTTCGACAGGGGTCGGGGGAGACCCAGTACTTC. The J gene is TRBJ2-5, the V gene TRBV7-3, with TRBD1 identical over 8 bases. V lost 3 bases, J lost 5 bases, and 8 bases stayed unmatched. The germline CDR1 and CDR2 sequences are SGHTA and FQGTGA. The CDR3 is 15 amino acids.

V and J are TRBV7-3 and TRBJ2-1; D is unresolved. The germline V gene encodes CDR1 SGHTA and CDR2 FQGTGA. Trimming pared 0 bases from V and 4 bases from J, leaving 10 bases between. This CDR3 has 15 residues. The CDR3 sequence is CASSLTENIYNEQFF. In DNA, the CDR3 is TGTGCCAGCAGCTTAACGGAGAACATTTACAATGAGCAGTTCTTC.

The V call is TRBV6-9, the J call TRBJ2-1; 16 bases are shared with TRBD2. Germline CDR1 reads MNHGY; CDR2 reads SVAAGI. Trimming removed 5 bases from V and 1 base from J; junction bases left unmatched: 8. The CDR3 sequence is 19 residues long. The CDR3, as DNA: TGTGCCAGCAGTCCCGGGACTAGCGGGAGGGGGCCGTCCTACAATGAGCAGTTCTTC. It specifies CASSPGTSGRGPSYNEQFF.

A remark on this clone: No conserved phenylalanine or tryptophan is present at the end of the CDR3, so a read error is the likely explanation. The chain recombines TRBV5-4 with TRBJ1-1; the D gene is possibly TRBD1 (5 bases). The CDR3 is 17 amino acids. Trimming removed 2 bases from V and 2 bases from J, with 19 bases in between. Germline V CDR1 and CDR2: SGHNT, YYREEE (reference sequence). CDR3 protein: CASSFGQGLSPNTEAFL. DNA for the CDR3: TGTGCCAGCAGCTTTGGGCAGGGCTTGTCCCCAAACACTGAAGCTTTCCTT.

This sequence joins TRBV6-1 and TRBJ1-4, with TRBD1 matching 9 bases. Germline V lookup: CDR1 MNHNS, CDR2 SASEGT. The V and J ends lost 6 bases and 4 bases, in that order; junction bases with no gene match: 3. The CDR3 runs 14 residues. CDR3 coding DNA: TGTGCCAGCAGGGGGACAGGGAATAATGAAAAACTGTTTTTT. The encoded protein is CASRGTGNNEKLFF.

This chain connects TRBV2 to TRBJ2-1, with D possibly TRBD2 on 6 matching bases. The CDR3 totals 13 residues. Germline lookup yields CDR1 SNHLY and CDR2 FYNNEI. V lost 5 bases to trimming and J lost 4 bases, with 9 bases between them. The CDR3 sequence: CASSSGQYNEQFF. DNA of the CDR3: TGTGCCAGCAGTAGCGGGCAGTACAATGAGCAGTTCTTC.

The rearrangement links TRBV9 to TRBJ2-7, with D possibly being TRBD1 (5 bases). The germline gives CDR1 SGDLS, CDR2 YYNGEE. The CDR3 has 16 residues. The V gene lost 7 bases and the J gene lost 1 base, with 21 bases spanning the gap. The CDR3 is CASPPPRTHRSYEQYF. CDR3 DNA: TGTGCCAGCCCGCCCCCGCGAACTCACAGGTCCTACGAGCAGTACTTC.

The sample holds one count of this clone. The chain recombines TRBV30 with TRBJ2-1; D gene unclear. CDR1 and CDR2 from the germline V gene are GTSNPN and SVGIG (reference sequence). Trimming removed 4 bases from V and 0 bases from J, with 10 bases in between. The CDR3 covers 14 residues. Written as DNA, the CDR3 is TGTGCCTGGACGGACGCGGCCTCCTACAATGAGCAGTTCTTC. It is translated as CAWTDAASYNEQFF.